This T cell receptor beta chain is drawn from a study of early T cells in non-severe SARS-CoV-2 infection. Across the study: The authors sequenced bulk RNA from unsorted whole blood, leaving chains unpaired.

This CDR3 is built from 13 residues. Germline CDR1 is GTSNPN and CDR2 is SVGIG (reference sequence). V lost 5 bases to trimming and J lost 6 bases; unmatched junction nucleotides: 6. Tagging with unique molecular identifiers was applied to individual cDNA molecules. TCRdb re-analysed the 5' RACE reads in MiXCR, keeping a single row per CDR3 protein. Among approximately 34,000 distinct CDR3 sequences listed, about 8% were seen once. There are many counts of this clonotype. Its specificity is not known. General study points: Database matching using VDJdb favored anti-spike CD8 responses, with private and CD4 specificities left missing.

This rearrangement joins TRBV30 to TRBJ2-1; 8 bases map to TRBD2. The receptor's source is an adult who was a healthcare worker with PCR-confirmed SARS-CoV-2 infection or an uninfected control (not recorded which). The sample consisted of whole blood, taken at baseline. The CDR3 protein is CAWSRGDLNEQFF. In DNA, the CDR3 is TGTGCCTGGTCGCGGGGGGACCTCAATGAGCAGTTCTTC.